This TCR beta chain was found in a study of blood T cell dynamics during melanoma immunotherapy. The method was immunoSEQ multiplex PCR; TCRdb's version includes in-frame clones alone and lacks a portion of them. This table holds about 4,800 clones, around nine tenths found once. Regarding time point: week 3, after first cycle of checkpoint inhibitor. Disease control meant complete response, partial response or stable disease at 12 weeks. This clone showed up just once. Germline lookup yields CDR1 SGHNT and CDR2 YYREEE (reference sequence). The J segment lost 1 base and the V segment lost 6 bases, leaving 11 bases of the junction unmatched. There are 18 residues in the CDR3.

V and J are TRBV5-4 and TRBJ2-6; 9 bases match TRBD1. The origin of this receptor is a human donor with melanoma. Sequences were derived from blood, sampled from a patient treated with checkpoint blockade. CDR3 amino acids: CASNRGTGQGSGANVLTF. The CDR3 nucleotides read TGTGCCAGCAACCGCGGAACGGGACAGGGTTCTGGGGCCAACGTCCTGACTTTC.